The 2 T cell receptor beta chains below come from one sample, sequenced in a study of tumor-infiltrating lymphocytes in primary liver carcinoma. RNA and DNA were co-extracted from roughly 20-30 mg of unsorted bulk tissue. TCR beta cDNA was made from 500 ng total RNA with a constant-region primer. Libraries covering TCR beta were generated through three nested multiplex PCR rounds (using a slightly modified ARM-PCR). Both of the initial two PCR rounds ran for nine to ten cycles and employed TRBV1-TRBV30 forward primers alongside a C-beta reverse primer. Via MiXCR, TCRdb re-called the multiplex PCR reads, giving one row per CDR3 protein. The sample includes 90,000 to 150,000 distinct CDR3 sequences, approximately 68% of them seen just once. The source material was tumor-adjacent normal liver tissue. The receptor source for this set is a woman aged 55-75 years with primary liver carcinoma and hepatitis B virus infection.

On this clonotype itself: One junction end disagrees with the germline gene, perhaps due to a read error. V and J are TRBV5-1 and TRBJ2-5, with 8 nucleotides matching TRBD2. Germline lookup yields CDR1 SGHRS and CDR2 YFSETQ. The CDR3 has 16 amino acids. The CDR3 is CASSLVETSAQETQYF. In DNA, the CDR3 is TGCGCCAGCAGTTTGGTTGAGACTAGCGCGCAAGAGACCCAGTACTTC.

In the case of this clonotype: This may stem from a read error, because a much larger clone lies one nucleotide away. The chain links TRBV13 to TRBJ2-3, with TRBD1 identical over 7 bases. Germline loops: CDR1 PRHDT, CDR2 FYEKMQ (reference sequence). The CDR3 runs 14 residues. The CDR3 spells CASSHRGYTGTQYF. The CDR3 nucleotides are TGTGCCAGCAGCCACAGGGGTTACACAGGTACGCAGTATTTT.